These 29 T cell receptor beta chains originate from one sample sequenced in a study of CD8 T cells in Susac syndrome. Random hexamers served to reverse transcribe about 0.5 to 1 ug RNA. TCRdb used MiXCR to reprocess the immunoSEQ multiplex PCR reads, holding one entry per CDR3 protein. The sample consists of approximately 160,000 distinct CDR3 sequences, 93% of them appearing once. Sequences were obtained from CD4+ T cells from PBMCs. Receptors originate from a human donor in good health.

This clonotype has a single count. The CDR3 loop reads CASSLNGRIPSYGYTF. CDR3 nucleotide sequence: TGTGCCAGCAGCTTGAATGGGCGGATCCCTAGCTATGGCTACACCTTC. The chain recombines TRBV5-6 with TRBJ1-2; D gene ambiguous. Trimming took 1 base from V and 4 from J, leaving 17 bases between them. Per the germline V gene, CDR1 is SGHDT and CDR2 is YYEEEE. The CDR3 runs to 16 residues.

The rearrangement joins TRBV5-4 to TRBJ2-6; the D gene is possibly TRBD1 (5 bases). Looked up from germline, CDR1 is SGHNT and CDR2 is YYREEE (reference sequence). The length of the CDR3 is 18 residues. The ends were cut back, 6 bases at V and 2 bases at J, with 21 bases in the middle. CDR3 nucleotides: TGTGCCAGCACCCTCCGGGCAGGGTCAGTAGCTGGGGCCAACGTCCTGACTTTC. It is translated as CASTLRAGSVAGANVLTF. Supplemented by reference TRBV5-4 and TRBJ2-6, the full variable domain reads ETGVTQSPTHLIKTRGQQVTLRCSSQSGHNTVSWYQQALGQGPQFIFQYYREEENGRGNFPPRFSGLQFPNYSSELNVNALELDDSALYLCASTLRAGSVAGANVLTFGAGSRLTVL.

This chain links TRBV7-8 with TRBJ1-1; D not resolved. V was pared by 1 base and J by 4 bases, with 13 bases between. The CDR3 contains 15 residues. Germline CDR1 SGHVS, CDR2 FQNEAQ. Here the CDR3 DNA reads TGTGCCAGCAGCTTAGGGCTCGCCTTGGGCACTGAAGCTTTCTTT. The encoded protein is CASSLGLALGTEAFF.

This chain joins TRBV18 and TRBJ1-1; D remains ambiguous. Between the trimmed V and J ends, which lost 2 bases and 6 bases, there was a span of 16 bases. There are 15 residues in the CDR3. CDR1 is KGHSH, CDR2 LQKENI, per germline. This CDR3 is CASSPETQVGAEAFF. CDR3 nucleotide sequence: TGTGCCAGCTCACCAGAGACCCAGGTCGGAGCTGAAGCTTTCTTT.

This clonotype was recorded only once. The chain links TRBV5-4 to TRBJ2-1, with D perhaps matching TRBD1 (6 bases). CDR1 is SGHNT, CDR2 YYREEE, per germline (reference sequence). The V gene lost 4 bases and the J gene lost 0 bases, with 11 bases spanning the gap. The CDR3 contains 15 residues. The CDR3 DNA reads TGTGCCAGCAGCCAAACAGGGCACTCCTACAATGAGCAGTTCTTC. Its protein is CASSQTGHSYNEQFF.

The rearrangement uses TRBV10-2 and TRBJ2-1, with a weak D call TRBD2 (7 bases). CDR1 is WSHSY and CDR2 is SAAADI in the germline V gene. Trimming took off 4 bases at V and 0 bases at J, with 13 bases between the two ends. This CDR3 contains 16 residues. CDR3 sequence reads: CASSGRGGVSYNEQFF. CDR3 in DNA: TGCGCCAGCAGTGGGAGGGGGGGGGTCTCCTACAATGAGCAGTTCTTC.

The gene calls are TRBV7-7 and TRBJ2-5; 9 nucleotides line up with TRBD2. This CDR3 comprises 15 residues. Losses at the gene ends were 3 bases for V and 1 base for J; bases not matched to a gene: 3. Germline CDR1 is SSHAT and CDR2 is FNYEAQ (reference sequence). The CDR3 nucleotides read TGTGCCAGCAGCTTGGGTAGCGGGGGCCAAGAGACCCAGTACTTC. This sequence encodes CASSLGSGGQETQYF.

This sequence joins TRBV4-1 and TRBJ2-5; 10 bases match TRBD1. V gave up 4 bases and J gave up 2 bases; unmatched junction bases: 4. The CDR3 is 15 amino acids. Germline CDR1 MGHRA, CDR2 YSYEKL. This CDR3 is CASSPGQGFQETQYF. The CDR3 DNA reads TGCGCCAGCAGCCCGGGACAGGGGTTTCAAGAGACCCAGTACTTC.

This chain links TRBV30 with TRBJ1-4; 7 bases agree with TRBD1. Germline V gene lookup returns CDR1 GTSNPN and CDR2 SVGIG (reference sequence). This CDR3 is 14 amino acids long. The V and J ends lost 2 bases and 6 bases, in that order; junction bases with no gene match: 6. CDR3 sequence reads: CAWSQNGQDEKLFF. The CDR3 DNA reads as TGTGCCTGGAGTCAAAACGGACAGGATGAAAAACTGTTTTTT.

The V call is TRBV7-2, the J call TRBJ1-2; a weak D match, TRBD1 (5 bases). CDR3 length: 13 amino acids. Trimming stripped 5 bases from V and 7 bases from J, with 14 bases between. CDR1 and CDR2 (germline): SGHTA, FQGNSA. The CDR3 loop is CASSLRRVSGYTF. The CDR3 DNA sequence: TGTGCCAGCAGCCTACGCAGGGTCTCTGGCTACACCTTC.

This rearrangement joins TRBV20-1 to TRBJ1-6; 8 bases fit TRBD1. Germline values: CDR1 DFQATT, CDR2 SNEGSKA (reference sequence). J was trimmed by 8 bases and V by 4 bases; bases with no gene match: 4. The length of the CDR3 is 13 residues. The CDR3, as DNA: TGCAGTGCTACTCAGGGGGCGGATTCACCCCTCCACTTT. It yields the protein CSATQGADSPLHF.

The J gene is TRBJ2-6, the V gene TRBV29-1; D ambiguous. This CDR3 is 14 amino acids long. The germline CDR1 and CDR2 sequences are SQVTM and ANQGSEA. V was pared by 2 bases and J by 0 bases, with 5 bases between. The CDR3 loop is CSVERGSGANVLTF. The CDR3 region has the DNA TGCAGCGTTGAACGTGGCTCTGGGGCCAACGTCCTGACTTTC.

This chain joins TRBV5-1 and TRBJ1-5; D possibly corresponds to TRBD1 (6 bases). The CDR3 length is 14 residues. V lost 1 base to trimming and J lost 5 bases, with 10 bases between them. The germline gives CDR1 SGHRS, CDR2 YFSETQ. CDR3 sequence reads: CASSLTGKDQPQHF. DNA for the CDR3: TGCGCCAGCAGCTTGACAGGGAAAGATCAGCCCCAGCATTTT.

The chain recombines TRBV6-1 with TRBJ1-5; D remains unclear. This CDR3 comprises 13 residues. Germline values: CDR1 MNHNS, CDR2 SASEGT. V shed 5 bases and J shed 4 bases, with 9 bases lying between them. In DNA, the CDR3 is TGTGCCAGCAGTCCCCCCCCAAATCAGCCCCAGCATTTT. Amino acid sequence: CASSPPPNQPQHF.

The chain combines TRBV16 with TRBJ1-2; D is uncertain. V was shortened by 2 bases and J by 0 bases, with 4 bases between the two germline ends. The CDR3 extends over 13 amino acids. Germline V lookup: CDR1 KGHSY, CDR2 FQNENV. CDR3 in amino acids: CASSQQTNYGYTF. CDR3 coding DNA: TGTGCCAGCAGCCAACAGACTAACTATGGCTACACCTTC.

The chain joins TRBV25-1 to TRBJ2-7, with 9 nucleotides matching TRBD1. The germline V gene has CDR1 MGHDK and CDR2 SYGVNS. The CDR3 length is 14 residues. Trimming took 6 bases from V and 4 from J; bases not matched to a gene: 7. The CDR3 DNA follows: TGTGCCAGCAGCAACGGACAGGGGTGGTACGAGCAGTACTTC. This translates into CASSNGQGWYEQYF.

The CDR3 here is CASSNGQGRSYTF. CDR3 coding DNA: TGTGCCAGCAGTAACGGACAGGGCCGGAGCTACACCTTC. This sequence joins TRBV27 and TRBJ1-2, with 8 nucleotides matching TRBD1. V lost 5 bases to trimming and J lost 9 bases; unmatched junction nucleotides: 8. The CDR3 runs 13 residues. Germline values: CDR1 MNHEY, CDR2 SMNVEV (reference sequence).

The rearrangement uses TRBV6-6 and TRBJ2-5; 11 bases align to TRBD2. The V gene end was trimmed by 0 bases and the J gene end by 1 base; junction bases not matched to a gene: 1. Per the germline V gene, CDR1 is MNHNY and CDR2 is SVGAGI (reference sequence). This CDR3 spans 16 amino acids. CDR3 in amino acids: CASSYSGLAGQETQYF. CDR3 sequence (DNA): TGTGCCAGCAGTTACTCCGGACTAGCGGGCCAAGAGACCCAGTACTTC.

The V call is TRBV6-2 or TRBV6-3, the J call TRBJ1-1; D gene unclear. This CDR3 is built from 15 residues. V was shortened by 6 bases and J by 5 bases, with 19 bases between the two germline ends. In germline, CDR1 is MNHEY, CDR2 SVGEGT. CDR3 nucleotides: TGTGCCAGCAGGGAGCCCCGGACGGGGAGAACTGAAGCTTTCTTT. This encodes CASREPRTGRTEAFF.

This chain links TRBV20-1 with TRBJ2-5; D gene uncertain. The V and J ends lost 7 bases and 2 bases respectively, with 11 bases between them. Germline assignment: CDR1 DFQATT and CDR2 SNEGSKA (reference sequence). The CDR3 has 12 amino acids. For the CDR3, the DNA is TGCAGTGTCTTTGGGCAGCAAGAGACCCAGTACTTC. It is translated as CSVFGQQETQYF.

This sequence joins TRBV7-9 and TRBJ2-7; 8 bases line up with TRBD1. V shed 0 bases and J 4 bases; nucleotides not matched to a gene: 14. Germline lookup yields CDR1 SEHNR and CDR2 FQNEAQ (reference sequence). The CDR3 spans 18 residues. Here the CDR3 reads CASSLAPPGQARTYEQYF. The CDR3 DNA reads TGTGCCAGCAGCTTAGCGCCCCCGGGACAGGCCCGAACATACGAGCAGTACTTC.

This chain links TRBV28 with TRBJ2-7; no clear D. The germline V gene has CDR1 MDHEN and CDR2 SYDVKM. V was pared by 7 bases and J by 5 bases, with 9 bases between. The CDR3 covers 11 residues. CDR3 in DNA: TGTGCCAGCACACAAGTCAACGAGCAGTACTTC. It encodes CASTQVNEQYF. The full variable domain, rest sourced from reference TRBV28 and TRBJ2-7, is DVKVTQSSRYLVKRTGEKVFLECVQDMDHENMFWYRQDPGLGLRLIYFSYDVKMKEKGDIPEGYSVSREKKERFSLILESASTNQTSMYLCASTQVNEQYFGPGTRLTVT.

This clonotype appeared a single time. The CDR3 region has the DNA TGTGCCAGCAGCCAGAAAGAGACCCAGTACTTC. It translates to CASSQKETQYF. The chain couples TRBV2 to TRBJ2-5; no reliable D call. There are 11 residues in the CDR3. Germline assignment: CDR1 SNHLY and CDR2 FYNNEI. V was clipped by 6 bases and J by 3 bases, with 5 bases between them. The entire variable domain, with the rest obtained from reference TRBV2 and TRBJ2-5, is as follows: EPEVTQTPSHQVTQMGQEVILRCVPISNHLYFYWYRQILGQKVEFLVSFYNNEISEKSEIFDDQFSVERPDGSNFTLKIRSTKLEDSAMYFCASSQKETQYFGPGTRLLVL.

The rearrangement links TRBV13 to TRBJ2-5, with TRBD2 as a possible D gene (5 bases). The ends were cut back, 5 bases at V and 5 bases at J, with 21 bases in the middle. The CDR3 extends over 16 amino acids. Germline CDR1 and CDR2: PRHDT and FYEKMQ (reference sequence). The CDR3 protein is CASSPLALDRDETQYF. As DNA, the CDR3 is TGTGCCAGCAGCCCTTTGGCACTGGACCGGGATGAGACCCAGTACTTC. The full variable domain, rest sourced from reference TRBV13 and TRBJ2-5, is AAGVIQSPRHLIKEKRETATLKCYPIPRHDTVYWYQQGPGQDPQFLISFYEKMQSDKGSIPDRFSAQQFSDYHSELNMSSLELGDSALYFCASSPLALDRDETQYFGPGTRLLVL.

V and J are TRBV12-3 or TRBV12-4 and TRBJ2-5; a weak D match, TRBD1 (5 bases). With 3 bases removed from V and 2 bases from J, the gap between germline ends came to 10 bases. This CDR3 has 14 residues. DNA for the CDR3: TGTGCCAGCAGTTTTGGGGCCCGTCAAGAGACCCAGTACTTC. Protein sequence: CASSFGARQETQYF.

CDR3 amino acids: CSVDRGGELFF. In DNA form, the CDR3 reads TGCAGCGTTGATAGGGGTGGGGAGCTGTTTTTT. The rearrangement links TRBV29-1 to TRBJ2-2, with D maybe TRBD1 (5 bases). The CDR3 extends over 11 amino acids. V lost 3 bases, J lost 8 bases, and 7 bases lay in between. The germline V gene encodes CDR1 SQVTM and CDR2 ANQGSEA.

The chain combines TRBV20-1 with TRBJ2-3; possible D gene TRBD1, 7 bases. The CDR3 loop spans 13 amino acids. With 4 bases removed from V and 4 bases from J, the gap between germline ends came to 12 bases. CDR1 DFQATT and CDR2 SNEGSKA come from the germline V gene (reference sequence). The CDR3 nucleotides are TGCAGTGCTACCCAGGGGGGTGCAGATACGCAGTATTTT. Amino acid sequence: CSATQGGADTQYF.

This chain connects TRBV6-1 to TRBJ1-6, with 12 bases identical to TRBD1. Germline CDR1 and CDR2: MNHNS and SASEGT. Trimming cost V 6 bases and J 7 bases; bases outside gene matches: 10. This CDR3 contains 17 residues. CDR3 nucleotide sequence: TGTGCCAGCAGGCCAGGGACAGGGGGCCAAACAAATTCACCCCTCCACTTT. Translating gives CASRPGTGGQTNSPLHF.

This clonotype has just a few counts. The chain has TRBV29-1 and TRBJ2-7, with 10 positions matching TRBD1. Unmatched junction bases numbered 2, after V lost 1 base and J lost 2 bases. This CDR3 region has 14 residues. The germline CDR1 and CDR2 sequences are SQVTM and ANQGSEA. DNA for the CDR3: TGCAGCGTTGAAGGGGACAGGGGAACCTACGAGCAGTACTTC. Its translation is CSVEGDRGTYEQYF.